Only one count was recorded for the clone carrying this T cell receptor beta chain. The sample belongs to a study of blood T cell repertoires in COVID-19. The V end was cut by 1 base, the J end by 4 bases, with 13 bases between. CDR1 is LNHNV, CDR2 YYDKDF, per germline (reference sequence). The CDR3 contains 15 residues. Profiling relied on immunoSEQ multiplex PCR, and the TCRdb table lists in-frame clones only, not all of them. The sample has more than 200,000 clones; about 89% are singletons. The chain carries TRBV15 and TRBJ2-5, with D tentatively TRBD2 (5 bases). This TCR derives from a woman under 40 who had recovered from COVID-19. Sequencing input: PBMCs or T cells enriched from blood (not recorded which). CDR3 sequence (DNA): TGTGCCACCAGCAGAGGACTACCCGACCCAGAGACCCAGTACTTC. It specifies CATSRGLPDPETQYF. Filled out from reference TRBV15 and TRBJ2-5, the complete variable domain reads DAMVIQNPRYQVTQFGKPVTLSCSQTLNHNVMYWYQQKSSQAPKLLFHYYDKDFNNEADTPDNFQSRRPNTSFCFLDIRSPGLGDTAMYLCATSRGLPDPETQYFGPGTRLLVL.